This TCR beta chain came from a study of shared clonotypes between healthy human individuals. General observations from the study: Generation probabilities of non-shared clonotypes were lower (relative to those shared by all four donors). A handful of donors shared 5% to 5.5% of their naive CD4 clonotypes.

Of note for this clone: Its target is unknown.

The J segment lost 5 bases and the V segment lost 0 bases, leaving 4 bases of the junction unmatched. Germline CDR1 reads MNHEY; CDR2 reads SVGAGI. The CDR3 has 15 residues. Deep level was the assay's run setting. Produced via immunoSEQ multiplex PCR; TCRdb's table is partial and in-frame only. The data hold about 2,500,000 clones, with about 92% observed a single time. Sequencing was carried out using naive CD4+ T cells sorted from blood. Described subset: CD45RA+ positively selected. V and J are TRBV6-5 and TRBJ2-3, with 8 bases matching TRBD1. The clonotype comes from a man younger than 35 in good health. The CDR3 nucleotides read TGTGCCAGCAGTTACTCGACAGGGGTTGGAGATACGCAGTATTTT. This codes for CASSYSTGVGDTQYF.